These 9 T cell receptor beta chains came from one sample sequenced in a study of CD8+ T cells in alopecia areata. Sequencing relied on a cDNA template that was reverse transcribed from extracted RNA. Measured with immunoSEQ multiplex PCR; TCRdb has only the in-frame clones, and not every one. The repertoire has 75,000 to 100,000 clones, over 70% of them found once; the top ten carry about 18%. As to treatment: oral pan-JAK inhibitor, 5-10 mg twice daily. The specimen was CD8+ T cells sorted from blood, collected around week 44, from a patient treated with tofacitinib. The source is a human donor with alopecia areata.

The CDR3 protein is CASSLGGQNEQFF. The DNA of the CDR3 is TGTGCCAGCAGCTTAGGGGGGCAGAATGAGCAGTTCTTC. The chain has TRBV7-3 and TRBJ2-1; D may be TRBD1 or TRBD2 (6 bases each). Germline CDR1 reads SGHTA; CDR2 reads FQGTGA. The CDR3 totals 13 residues. The V end lost 2 bases, the J end lost 7 bases, and 9 bases lay between the germline ends.

This rearrangement joins TRBV5-1 to TRBJ1-2, with TRBD1 matching over 7 bases. The CDR3 is 13 residues long. V shed 3 bases, J shed 7 bases, and the junction held 6 bases outside the gene matches. Germline V gene data show CDR1 as SGHRS and CDR2 as YFSETQ. CDR3 sequence reads: CASSSTGDVGYTF. CDR3 in DNA: TGCGCCAGCAGCTCCACAGGGGACGTTGGCTACACCTTC.

The chain carries TRBV19 and TRBJ2-5; TRBD2 is a possible D gene (7 bases). Trimming cost V 3 bases and J 5 bases, with 10 bases left between them. This CDR3 spans 13 amino acids. Looked up from germline, CDR1 is LNHDA and CDR2 is SQIVND (reference sequence). The CDR3 coding sequence is TGTGCCAGTAGTATCGCGGGGGCGGAGACCCAGTACTTC. It is translated as CASSIAGAETQYF.

V and J are TRBV29-1 and TRBJ1-2; D is unresolved. The V and J ends lost 3 bases and 4 bases respectively, with 6 bases between them. This CDR3 comprises 11 residues. The germline V gene has CDR1 SQVTM and CDR2 ANQGSEA. CDR3 bases: TGCAGCGTTGACTCATCCTATGGCTACACCTTC. Protein product: CSVDSSYGYTF. The variable domain in full, completed from reference TRBV29-1 and TRBJ1-2, reads SAVISQKPSRDICQRGTSLTIQCQVDSQVTMMFWYRQQPGQSLTLIATANQGSEATYESGFVIDKFPISRPNLTFSTLTVSNMSPEDSSIYLCSVDSSYGYTFGSGTRLTVV.

CDR3 nucleotides: TGTGCCAGCAGTGCGATGACAGGGTTCTATAGCAATCAGCCCCAGCATTTT. It is translated as CASSAMTGFYSNQPQHF. This sequence joins TRBV6-1 and TRBJ1-5; 7 nucleotides match TRBD1. CDR3 length: 17 residues. The germline V gene encodes CDR1 MNHNS and CDR2 SASEGT. V shed 4 bases, J shed 0 bases, and the junction held 9 bases outside the gene matches.

This chain uses TRBV16 with TRBJ2-1, with TRBD2 matching 11 bases. Germline V CDR1 and CDR2: KGHSY, FQNENV. V lost 7 bases to trimming and J lost 0 bases; unmatched junction nucleotides: 14. The CDR3 contains 19 residues. CDR3: CASTTGTSGGRVSYNEQFF. The CDR3 region has the DNA TGTGCCAGCACGACAGGGACTAGCGGCGGGCGGGTCTCCTACAATGAGCAGTTCTTC.

The chain recombines TRBV9 with TRBJ1-6; D is unresolved. The V end was cut by 3 bases, the J end by 7 bases, with 8 bases between. The CDR3 runs to 13 residues. Per germline, CDR1 SGDLS and CDR2 YYNGEE. Written as DNA, the CDR3 is TGTGCCAGCAGCGAAGCAGGAAATTCACCCCTCCACTTT. Translating gives CASSEAGNSPLHF.

The chain joins TRBV7-2 to TRBJ2-1; D gene uncertain. Trimming removed 5 bases at V and 0 bases at J, with 11 bases between. This CDR3 region has 15 residues. The V gene's germline CDR1 is SGHTA and CDR2 FQGNSA. The CDR3 sequence is CASSPRVSSYNEQFF. The CDR3 DNA sequence: TGTGCCAGCAGCCCCCGGGTGAGCTCCTACAATGAGCAGTTCTTC.

The gene calls are TRBV9 and TRBJ2-7, with TRBD1 identical over 7 bases. The CDR3 covers 14 residues. The ends lost 2 bases at V and 3 bases at J; junction bases unmatched: 5. Germline loops: CDR1 SGDLS, CDR2 YYNGEE. CDR3 sequence reads: CASSVGTENYEQYF. CDR3 coding DNA: TGTGCCAGCAGCGTGGGGACAGAGAACTACGAGCAGTACTTC.